Below, 24 T cell receptor beta chains from the same sample are listed, as sequenced in a study of T cell repertoires in cytomegalovirus infection. One entry per CDR3 protein, called by TCRdb with MiXCR from the reads. There are approximately 630,000 distinct CDR3 sequences in the sample; less than 25% occur only once, and approximately 8% lies in the top ten. The sample taken for sequencing was CD8+ T cells from PBMCs. The receptor set was obtained from a human donor in good health (CMV status not recorded). Some clones in this sample may be carry-over from other donors' samples.

With respect to this clonotype: A single base separates this from a much larger clone, so it may be a read error. The chain couples TRBV7-3 to TRBJ2-5; 7 bases map to TRBD1. This CDR3 has 14 amino acids. Germline lookup yields CDR1 SGHTA and CDR2 FQGTGA. This CDR3 reads CVSSSGQFQETQYF. The CDR3 DNA sequence: TGTGTCAGCAGCTCGGGACAGTTCCAAGAGACCCAGTACTTC.

The chain recombines TRBV29-1 with TRBJ2-7, with D unresolved. This CDR3 contains 13 residues. V dropped 3 bases and J dropped 2 bases, with 11 bases sitting between them. CDR1 is SQVTM, CDR2 ANQGSEA, per germline. As DNA, the CDR3 is TGCAGCGTTGAGGGCAGTGCGCCCTACGAGCAGTACTTC. Translated: CSVEGSAPYEQYF.

J is TRBJ2-3 and V is TRBV29-1; possible D gene TRBD2, 6 bases. Germline V gene lookup returns CDR1 SQVTM and CDR2 ANQGSEA. Trimming shortened V by 4 bases and J by 3 bases, and 17 bases separated the two germline ends. The CDR3 has 15 residues. The CDR3 spells CSVALWQGGTDTQYF. The CDR3, as DNA: TGCAGCGTTGCACTCTGGCAGGGAGGAACAGATACGCAGTATTTT.

This clonotype was found many times. This chain joins TRBV6-1 and TRBJ2-1, with 7 positions matching TRBD1. Germline CDR1 reads MNHNS; CDR2 reads SASEGT. Losses at the gene ends were 6 bases for V and 4 bases for J; bases not matched to a gene: 6. There are 14 residues in the CDR3. This chain's CDR3 is CASSPTGAYNEQFF. The DNA of the CDR3 is TGTGCCAGCAGCCCTACAGGGGCTTACAATGAGCAGTTCTTC.

V usage is TRBV28 and J usage is TRBJ2-7, with TRBD1 matching 7 bases. Germline CDR1 and CDR2: MDHEN and SYDVKM. The CDR3 length is 14 residues. V was pared by 5 bases and J by 4 bases, with 8 bases of the junction left unmatched. This CDR3 reads CASSDIRDRYEQYV. The CDR3, as DNA: TGTGCCAGCAGTGACATCAGGGACAGATACGAGCAGTACGTC.

As for this clonotype: This may be a read error: a much more frequent sequence differs by one nucleotide. The gene calls are TRBV7-6 and TRBJ2-3, with 7 bases fitting TRBD1. CDR1 and CDR2 from the germline V gene are SGHVS and FNYEAQ. CDR3 length: 13 amino acids. In DNA form, the CDR3 reads TGTACCAGCAGCGGAGACAGGGATCTGTTGCAGTATTTT. It yields the protein CTSSGDRDLLQYF. The whole variable domain, filled in from reference TRBV7-6 and TRBJ2-3, reads GAGVSQSPRYKVTKRGQDVALRCDPISGHVSLYWYRQALGQGPEFLTYFNYEAQQDKSGLPNDRFSAERPEGSISTLTIQRTEQRDSAMYRCTSSGDRDLLQYFGPGTRLTVL.

There are a few counts of this clonotype. V and J are TRBV5-5 and TRBJ1-1; D is ambiguous. Per germline, CDR1 SGHKS and CDR2 YYEKEE (reference sequence). The V end was cut by 3 bases, the J end by 4 bases, with 13 bases between. The CDR3 spans 14 residues. The CDR3 bases are TGTGCCAGCAGCTCCTCTCCCGGAGGCACTGAAGCTTTCTTT. It is translated as CASSSSPGGTEAFF.

The V call is TRBV29-1, the J call TRBJ1-1; possible D gene TRBD1, 5 bases. The CDR3 is made up of 11 amino acids. Germline lookup yields CDR1 SQVTM and CDR2 ANQGSEA. Trimming cost V 6 bases and J 6 bases, with 11 bases left between them. CDR3 residues: CSVAGTPEAFF. In nucleotides, the CDR3 is TGCAGCGTAGCAGGGACCCCTGAAGCTTTCTTT.

This clonotype has just a few counts. V usage is TRBV7-9 and J usage is TRBJ2-1, with 8 nucleotides matching TRBD2. The CDR3 is made up of 16 amino acids. Germline values: CDR1 SEHNR, CDR2 FQNEAQ (reference sequence). After removal of 5 bases from V and 0 bases from J, the junction contained 6 bases not matched to a gene. CDR3 DNA sequence: TGTGCCAGCAGCCTGCGAGCGGGGGTCTCCTACAATGAGCAGTTCTTC. It codes for CASSLRAGVSYNEQFF.

The V and J genes are TRBV20-1 and TRBJ2-3; perhaps TRBD2 as D (6 bases). Deletions cut 0 bases from V and 5 bases from J, with 24 bases between. The CDR3 totals 18 residues. The germline V gene has CDR1 DFQATT and CDR2 SNEGSKA (reference sequence). The CDR3 here is CSARDPGENSGWGDTQYF. CDR3 sequence (DNA): TGCAGTGCTAGAGATCCGGGTGAGAATAGCGGCTGGGGAGATACGCAGTATTTT.

The chain has TRBV28 and TRBJ2-3; 9 bases map to TRBD2. The CDR3 contains 16 residues. J was trimmed by 2 bases and V by 0 bases; bases with no gene match: 3. Germline CDR1 MDHEN, CDR2 SYDVKM. This CDR3 reads CASSLWSGGHTDTQYF. The CDR3 DNA reads TGTGCCAGCAGTTTATGGAGCGGGGGGCACACAGATACGCAGTATTTT.

CDR3 protein: CASSLRIGVIGELFF. CDR3 DNA: TGCGCCAGCAGCCTGAGAATAGGGGTTATCGGGGAGCTGTTTTTT. The V gene is TRBV4-3, the J gene TRBJ2-2, with a tentative D call TRBD1 (5 bases). Trimming took 4 bases from V and 7 from J, leaving 16 bases between them. The germline V gene encodes CDR1 LGHNA and CDR2 YSLEER. The CDR3 consists of 15 residues.

The genes are TRBV2 and TRBJ2-7, with D unclear. The germline V gene encodes CDR1 SNHLY and CDR2 FYNNEI. This CDR3 is 12 amino acids long. Trimming cost V 6 bases and J 3 bases, with 9 bases left between them. CDR3 in DNA: TGTGCCAGCAGGGATGGCGGCTACGAGCAGTACTTC. This encodes CASRDGGYEQYF.

Only a few counts were recorded for this clonotype. V usage is TRBV7-9 and J usage is TRBJ1-1, with a possible D match to TRBD1 (6 bases). The CDR3 covers 18 residues. Germline-derived CDR1 and CDR2 are SEHNR and FQNEAQ (reference sequence). The V and J ends lost 4 bases and 1 base respectively, with 22 bases between them. CDR3 DNA sequence: TGTGCCAGCAGCTCGGTGGGGGGGCCATTCGTTGCGAACACTGAAGCTTTCTTT. This sequence encodes CASSSVGGPFVANTEAFF.

The V gene is TRBV14, the J gene TRBJ2-1, with D possibly being TRBD2 (6 bases). The CDR3 runs 13 residues. The V gene lost 0 bases and the J gene lost 9 bases, with 9 bases spanning the gap. CDR1 and CDR2 from the germline V gene are SGHDN and FVKESK. The CDR3 DNA sequence: TGTGCCAGCAGCCAAGAGGCGGGGAGTGAGCAGTTCTTC. This sequence encodes CASSQEAGSEQFF.

The sample holds a few counts of this clonotype. The chain links TRBV7-9 to TRBJ2-7, with 11 bases lining up with TRBD1. CDR1 and CDR2 from the germline V gene are SEHNR and FQNEAQ (reference sequence). The ends lost 6 bases at V and 5 bases at J; junction bases unmatched: 3. This CDR3 is built from 13 residues. The CDR3 coding sequence is TGTGCCAGCAGAAGGACAGGGGGCCACGAGCAGTACGTC. Translated, it gives CASRRTGGHEQYV.

Many counts were recorded for this clonotype. The chain uses TRBV7-9 and TRBJ2-2; D unclear. Trimming shortened V by 8 bases and J by 3 bases, and 10 bases separated the two germline ends. Germline-derived CDR1 and CDR2 are SEHNR and FQNEAQ (reference sequence). This CDR3 contains 13 residues. The CDR3 here is CASPRSDTGELFF. The CDR3 region has the DNA TGTGCCAGCCCAAGGAGCGACACCGGGGAGCTGTTTTTT.

The rearrangement joins TRBV27 to TRBJ2-1, with 12 bases lining up with TRBD2. The CDR3 loop spans 16 amino acids. Germline V gene data show CDR1 as MNHEY and CDR2 as SMNVEV (reference sequence). With V trimmed by 4 bases and J by 7 bases, 8 bases remained unmatched. The CDR3 loop reads CASSSLAGGLGNEQFF. CDR3 DNA: TGTGCCAGCAGTTCCCTAGCGGGGGGGCTTGGAAATGAGCAGTTCTTC.

This clonotype was seen more than once but under ten times. The rearrangement links TRBV6-6 to TRBJ2-3, with 7 bases matching TRBD2. V was clipped by 2 bases and J by 2 bases; unmatched bases: 13. Germline V gene lookup returns CDR1 MNHNY and CDR2 SVGAGI (reference sequence). This CDR3 spans 18 amino acids. CDR3 bases: TGTGCCAGCAGTTACAACCGAGAGGCTAGCGGTACCACAGATACGCAGTATTTT. This translates into CASSYNREASGTTDTQYF.

The CDR3 is CSARGDSLYEQYF. The CDR3 DNA reads as TGCAGTGCTAGGGGGGACAGCCTCTACGAGCAGTACTTC. The rearrangement links TRBV20-1 to TRBJ2-7; 7 bases match TRBD1. The germline gives CDR1 DFQATT, CDR2 SNEGSKA (reference sequence). V was pared by 3 bases and J by 3 bases, with 5 bases of the junction left unmatched. The CDR3 sequence is 13 residues long.

This clonotype was observed a handful of times. The chain is built from TRBV7-2 and TRBJ1-5, with D tentatively TRBD1 (6 bases). CDR1 is SGHTA, CDR2 FQGNSA, per germline. Deletions cut 1 base from V and 0 bases from J, with 10 bases between. The CDR3 runs 16 residues. Here the CDR3 DNA reads TGTGCCAGCAGCTTAGGGACAGAGATTAGCAATCAGCCCCAGCATTTT. Its protein product is CASSLGTEISNQPQHF. The full variable domain, rest sourced from reference TRBV7-2 and TRBJ1-5, is GAGVSQSPSNKVTEKGKDVELRCDPISGHTALYWYRQSLGQGLEFLIYFQGNSAPDKSGLPSDRFSAERTGGSVSTLTIQRTQQEDSAVYLCASSLGTEISNQPQHFGDGTRLSIL.

This sequence joins TRBV12-3 or TRBV12-4 and TRBJ2-1; 7 nucleotides match TRBD2. The CDR3 extends over 13 amino acids. Trimming cost V 6 bases and J 5 bases; bases outside gene matches: 4. DNA of the CDR3: TGTGCCAGCAGCTCTAGCGGCGACAATGAGCAGTTCTTC. It translates to CASSSSGDNEQFF.

This clonotype was counted between two and nine times. The rearrangement links TRBV19 to TRBJ2-1, with D unclear. Per the germline V gene, CDR1 is LNHDA and CDR2 is SQIVND (reference sequence). The CDR3 is 13 amino acids. The germline V and J ends were trimmed by 1 base and 5 bases, with 6 bases remaining between them. The CDR3 spells CASSIGGHNEQFF. CDR3 nucleotide sequence: TGTGCCAGTAGTATAGGAGGACACAATGAGCAGTTCTTC.

V is TRBV7-9 and J is TRBJ2-7, with 8 bases lining up with TRBD1. The germline CDR1 and CDR2 sequences are SEHNR and FQNEAQ (reference sequence). V lost 0 bases, J lost 7 bases, and 11 bases stayed unmatched. This CDR3 region has 16 residues. The CDR3 reads CASSLAGQGGLWEQYF. The DNA for the CDR3 is TGTGCCAGCAGCTTAGCAGGACAGGGTGGACTGTGGGAGCAGTACTTC.